This record concerns one T cell receptor beta chain sequence. This record belongs to a study of blood T cell repertoires in COVID-19. This table comes from immunoSEQ multiplex PCR, and its TCRdb copy is limited to in-frame clones, with some not included. The sample yields approximately 140,000 clones, around 80% seen once. The germline CDR1 and CDR2 sequences are MNHEY and SVGAGI. V lost 0 bases to trimming and J lost 0 bases, with 4 bases between them. The CDR3 loop spans 14 amino acids. The clonotype originates from a man aged 60 to 69 with acute or convalescent COVID-19. Source material: peripheral blood. The rearrangement joins TRBV6-5 to TRBJ2-3; D uncertain. The CDR3 region has the DNA TGTGCCAGCAGTTACTCCTTTAGCACAGATACGCAGTATTTT. Translating it yields CASSYSFSTDTQYF.